One sample yielded the 10 T cell receptor beta chains listed below, sequenced in a study of T-cell reconstitution after alpha-beta-depleted transplantation in children. Preparation of the TCRbeta library was carried out with unique molecular identifiers. TCRdb independently ran MiXCR on the PCR reads; one entry per CDR3 protein. Of nearly 400,000 distinct CDR3 sequences listed, around 21% are singletons. Here the sequenced sample was PBMCs from the stem cell graft donor, taken from the stem cell graft. The receptors stem from a human donor who donated a stem cell graft to a child with acute myeloid leukemia.

This clonotype was recorded once. J is TRBJ2-2 and V is TRBV12-3 or TRBV12-4; 9 nucleotides align to TRBD1. The CDR3 is 15 residues long. J gave up 4 bases and V 5 bases, and 5 bases lay outside the gene matches. The CDR3 sequence is CASSPRQGGTGELFF. As DNA, the CDR3 is TGTGCCAGCAGTCCCAGACAGGGGGGCACCGGGGAGCTGTTTTTT.

This clonotype was observed a few times. The chain employs TRBV7-9 and TRBJ2-1; 13 nucleotides align to TRBD2. The CDR3 sequence is 19 residues long. The V segment lost 4 bases and the J segment 7 bases; nucleotides outside the gene matches: 16. Per germline, CDR1 SEHNR and CDR2 FQNEAQ (reference sequence). This chain's CDR3 is CASSYPGLAGLGLVNEQFF. CDR3 DNA: TGTGCCAGCAGCTATCCGGGACTAGCGGGACTCGGGTTGGTGAATGAGCAGTTCTTC. Using reference TRBV7-9 and TRBJ2-1 for the parts outside the CDR3, the full variable domain is DTGVSQNPRHKITKRGQNVTFRCDPISEHNRLYWYRQTLGQGPEFLTYFQNEAQLEKSRLLSDRFSAERPKGSFSTLEIQRTEQGDSAMYLCASSYPGLAGLGLVNEQFFGPGTRLTVL.

The chain couples TRBV6-1 to TRBJ1-2; 7 bases are a match to TRBD1. CDR3 length: 14 amino acids. Trimming at V came to 0 bases and at J to 8 bases, leaving 6 bases not matched to a gene. CDR1 and CDR2 (germline): MNHNS, SASEGT. Here the CDR3 reads CASSEADRVHGYTF. CDR3 sequence (DNA): TGTGCCAGCAGTGAAGCTGACAGGGTCCACGGCTACACCTTC.

The CDR3 is CASSRTGETFYEQYF. CDR3 nucleotides: TGTGCCAGCAGCCGGACAGGGGAAACATTCTACGAGCAGTACTTC. This sequence joins TRBV7-9 and TRBJ2-7; 9 bases are shared with TRBD1. V lost 5 bases and J lost 3; bases outside the gene matches: 8. Germline V CDR1 and CDR2: SEHNR, FQNEAQ (reference sequence). The CDR3 runs 15 residues.

This chain links TRBV12-3 or TRBV12-4 with TRBJ2-7, with D tentatively TRBD2 (7 bases). Trimming left V 5 bases short and J 0 bases short, with 14 bases between. The CDR3 spans 15 residues. The CDR3 region has the DNA TGTGCCAGCAGTCTACAGGGCGGGAGCTCCTACGAGCAGTACTTC. Translating it yields CASSLQGGSSYEQYF.

This clonotype has just a few counts. The chain is built from TRBV12-3 or TRBV12-4 and TRBJ2-3, with 7 nucleotides matching TRBD1. The length of the CDR3 is 16 residues. V shed 3 bases, J shed 3 bases, and the junction held 9 bases outside the gene matches. The CDR3, as DNA: TGTGCCAGCAGTTTCGGCAGGGGGTTTGGGACAGATACGCAGTATTTT. Protein sequence: CASSFGRGFGTDTQYF.

The V call is TRBV6-5, the J call TRBJ1-6; the D is unclear. There are 17 residues in the CDR3. V was trimmed by 0 bases and J by 4 bases, leaving 13 bases between them. CDR1 and CDR2 from the germline V gene are MNHEY and SVGAGI. For the CDR3, the DNA is TGTGCCAGCAGTTACTCGATCATCGGCAGTTATAATTCACCCCTCCACTTT. This gives the protein CASSYSIIGSYNSPLHF.

The CDR3: CSARVRGPSGNTIYF. As DNA, the CDR3 is TGCAGTGCTAGAGTAAGGGGACCCTCTGGAAACACCATATATTTT. This chain connects TRBV20-1 to TRBJ1-3; D is possibly TRBD1 (5 bases). CDR3 length: 15 residues. Germline assignment: CDR1 DFQATT and CDR2 SNEGSKA (reference sequence). The V gene lost 1 base and the J gene lost 0 bases, with 10 bases spanning the gap.

The V gene is TRBV24-1, the J gene TRBJ2-1; 9 positions agree with TRBD2. J gave up 6 bases and V 9 bases, and 8 bases lay outside the gene matches. Germline lookup yields CDR1 KGHDR and CDR2 SFDVKD. The CDR3 totals 14 residues. CDR3 nucleotides: TGTGCCACCGCCGGGACTAGCTTCCGCAATGAGCAGTTCTTC. Translated: CATAGTSFRNEQFF.

The chain has TRBV11-2 and TRBJ1-4, with 9 bases lining up with TRBD1. The germline CDR1 and CDR2 sequences are SGHAT and FQNNGV. The CDR3 is made up of 18 amino acids. The trim removed 4 bases at V and 8 bases at J, leaving 17 bases unmatched. The CDR3 protein is CASSCTGTGRIQKEKLFF. The DNA for the CDR3 is TGTGCCAGCAGCTGCACCGGGACAGGGCGGATTCAGAAGGAAAAACTGTTTTTT.